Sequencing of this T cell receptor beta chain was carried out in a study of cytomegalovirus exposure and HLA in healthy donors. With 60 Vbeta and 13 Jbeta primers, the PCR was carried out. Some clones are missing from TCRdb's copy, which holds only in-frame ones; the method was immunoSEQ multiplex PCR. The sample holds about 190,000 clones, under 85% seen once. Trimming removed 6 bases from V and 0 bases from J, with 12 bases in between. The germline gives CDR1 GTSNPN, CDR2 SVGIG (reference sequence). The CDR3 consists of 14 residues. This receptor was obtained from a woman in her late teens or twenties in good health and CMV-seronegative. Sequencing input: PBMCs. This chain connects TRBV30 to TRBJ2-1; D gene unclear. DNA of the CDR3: TGTGCCTGTACAACGGAGAGCTCCTACAATGAGCAGTTCTTC. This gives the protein CACTTESSYNEQFF.